This entry describes one T cell receptor beta chain. TCRdb's copy holds only in-frame clones and misses some; the assay was immunoSEQ multiplex PCR. The table has 250,000 to 300,000 clones, about 88% seen once. This sample was included in a study of blood T cell repertoires in COVID-19. Seattle patients were enrolled while actively infected and followed longitudinally. Germline CDR1 is MDHEN and CDR2 is SYDVKM. The CDR3 length is 15 residues. Germline trimming cut 6 bases from V and 3 bases from J; bases unmatched to any gene: 10. The chain joins TRBV28 to TRBJ2-7; 8 bases fit TRBD1. This TCR came from a woman aged 25-40 years with COVID-19, enrolled during active disease. Sequenced input: peripheral blood. This chain's CDR3 is CASSYRGSNLYEQYF. For the CDR3, the DNA is TGTGCCAGCAGCTACAGGGGGTCCAATCTCTACGAGCAGTACTTC. Based on the CDR3 plus reference TRBV28 and TRBJ2-7, the full variable domain is DVKVTQSSRYLVKRTGEKVFLECVQDMDHENMFWYRQDPGLGLRLIYFSYDVKMKEKGDIPEGYSVSREKKERFSLILESASTNQTSMYLCASSYRGSNLYEQYFGPGTRLTVT.